This T cell receptor (beta chain) originates from a study of blood T cell repertoires in COVID-19. Background on the study: Researchers got acute and convalescent COVID-19 samples from the United States, Italy and Spain. PBMCs, B-cell-depleted T cells, or T cells provided the cDNA or gDNA that made up the material.

This clone was seen only once. Original handling: Quantification of nucleated cells was approximated via reference gene primer amplification. Sequencing used immunoSEQ multiplex PCR; TCRdb keeps in-frame clones, though not all of them. V and J calls and clone size are given by that table; D and trimming were obtained from the DNA. The sample yields about 270,000 clones, around nine tenths seen once. The CDR3 has 17 amino acids. The V and J ends lost 2 bases and 4 bases respectively, with 18 bases between them. Germline V gene lookup returns CDR1 MNHNS and CDR2 SASEGT. The origin of this receptor is a man between 40 and 49 years old with active or convalescent COVID-19. The V and J genes are TRBV6-1 and TRBJ1-5, with TRBD1 as a possible D gene (5 bases). The sequencing sample was made of peripheral blood. The CDR3 DNA reads TGTGCCAGCAGTGAACAGGGCGCGTCCCTAGGTAATCAGCCCCAGCATTTT. Amino acids: CASSEQGASLGNQPQHF.